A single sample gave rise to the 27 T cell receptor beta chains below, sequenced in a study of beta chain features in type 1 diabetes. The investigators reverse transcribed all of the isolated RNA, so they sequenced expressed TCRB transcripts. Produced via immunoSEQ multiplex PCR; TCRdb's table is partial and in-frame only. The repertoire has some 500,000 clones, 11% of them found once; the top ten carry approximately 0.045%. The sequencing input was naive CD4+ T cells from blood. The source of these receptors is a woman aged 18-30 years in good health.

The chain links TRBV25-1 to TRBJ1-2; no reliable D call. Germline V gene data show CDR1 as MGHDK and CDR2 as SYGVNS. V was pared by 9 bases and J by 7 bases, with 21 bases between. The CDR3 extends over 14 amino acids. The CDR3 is CASTAVGNLVGYTF. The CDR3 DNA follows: TGTGCCAGTACCGCAGTTGGGAATCTGGTTGGCTACACCTTC.

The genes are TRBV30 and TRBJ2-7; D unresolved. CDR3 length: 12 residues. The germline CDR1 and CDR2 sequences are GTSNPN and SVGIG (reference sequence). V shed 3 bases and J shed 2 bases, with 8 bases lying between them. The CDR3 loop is CAWSNKAYEQYF. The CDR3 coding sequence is TGTGCCTGGAGCAATAAAGCCTACGAGCAGTACTTC.

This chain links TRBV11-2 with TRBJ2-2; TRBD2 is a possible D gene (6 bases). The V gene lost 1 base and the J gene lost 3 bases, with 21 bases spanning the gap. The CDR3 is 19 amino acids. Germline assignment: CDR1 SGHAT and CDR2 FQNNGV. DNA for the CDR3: TGTGCCAGCAGCTTAGTGTACAACTTACTAGCTGATTACACCGGGGAGCTGTTTTTT. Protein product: CASSLVYNLLADYTGELFF. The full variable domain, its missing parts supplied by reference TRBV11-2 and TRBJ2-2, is EAGVAQSPRYKIIEKRQSVAFWCNPISGHATLYWYQQILGQGPKLLIQFQNNGVVDDSQLPKDRFSAERLKGVDSTLKIQPAKLEDSAVYLCASSLVYNLLADYTGELFFGEGSRLTVL.

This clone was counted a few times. The CDR3 spells CASSLDRVSYNEQFF. The CDR3 nucleotides are TGTGCCAGCAGCTTAGACAGGGTCTCCTACAATGAGCAGTTCTTC. The chain recombines TRBV7-3 with TRBJ2-1; TRBD1 aligns across 7 bases. CDR1 SGHTA and CDR2 FQGTGA come from the germline V gene. The V gene end was trimmed by 2 bases and the J gene end by 0 bases; junction bases not matched to a gene: 1. The CDR3 consists of 15 residues.

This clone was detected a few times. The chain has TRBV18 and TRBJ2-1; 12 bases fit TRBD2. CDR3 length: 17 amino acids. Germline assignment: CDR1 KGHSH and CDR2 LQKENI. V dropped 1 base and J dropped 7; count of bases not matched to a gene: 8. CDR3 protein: CASSPRALAGGPNEQFF. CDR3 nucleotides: TGTGCCAGCTCACCACGGGCCCTAGCGGGGGGGCCAAATGAGCAGTTCTTC.

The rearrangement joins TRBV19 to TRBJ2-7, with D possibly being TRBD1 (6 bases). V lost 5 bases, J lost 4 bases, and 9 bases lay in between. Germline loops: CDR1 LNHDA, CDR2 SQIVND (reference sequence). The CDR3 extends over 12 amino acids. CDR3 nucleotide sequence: TGTGCCAGTAGTCAAAGGGGGTACGAGCAGTACTTC. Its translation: CASSQRGYEQYF.

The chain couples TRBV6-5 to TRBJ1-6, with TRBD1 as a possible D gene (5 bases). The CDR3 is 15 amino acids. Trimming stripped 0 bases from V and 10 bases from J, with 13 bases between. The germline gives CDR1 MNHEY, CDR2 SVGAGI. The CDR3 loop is CASSYSISGLSPLHF. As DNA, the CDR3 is TGTGCCAGCAGTTACTCGATATCAGGGCTCTCACCCCTCCACTTT.

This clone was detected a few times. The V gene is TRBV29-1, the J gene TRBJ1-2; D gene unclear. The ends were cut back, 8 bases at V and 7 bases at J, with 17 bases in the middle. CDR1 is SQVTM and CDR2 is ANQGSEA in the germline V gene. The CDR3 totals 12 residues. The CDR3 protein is CSIDLLGSGYTF. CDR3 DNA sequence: TGCAGCATCGATCTTTTGGGGAGTGGCTACACCTTC.

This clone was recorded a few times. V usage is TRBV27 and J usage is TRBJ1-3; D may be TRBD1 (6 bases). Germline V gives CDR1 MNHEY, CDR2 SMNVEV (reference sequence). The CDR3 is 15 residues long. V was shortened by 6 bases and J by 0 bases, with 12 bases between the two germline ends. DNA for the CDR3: TGTGCCAGCAGGAAGGGGGGAAACTCTGGAAACACCATATATTTT. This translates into CASRKGGNSGNTIYF.

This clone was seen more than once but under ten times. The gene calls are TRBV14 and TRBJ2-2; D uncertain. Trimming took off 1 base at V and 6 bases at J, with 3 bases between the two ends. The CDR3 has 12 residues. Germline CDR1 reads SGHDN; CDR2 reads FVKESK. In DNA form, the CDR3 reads TGTGCCAGCAGCCAAGGTCCCGGGGAGCTGTTTTTT. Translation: CASSQGPGELFF.

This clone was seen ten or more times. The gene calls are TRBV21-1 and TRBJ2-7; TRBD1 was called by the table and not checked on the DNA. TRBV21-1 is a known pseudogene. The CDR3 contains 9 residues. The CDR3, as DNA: TGTGCCAGCAGACAGGAGTTCTCATTC. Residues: CASRQEFSF.

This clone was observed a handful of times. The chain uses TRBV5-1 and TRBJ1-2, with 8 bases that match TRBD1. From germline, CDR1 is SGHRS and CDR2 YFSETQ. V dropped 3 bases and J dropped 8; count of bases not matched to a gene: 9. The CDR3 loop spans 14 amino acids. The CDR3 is CASSSGQVSSGYTF. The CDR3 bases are TGCGCCAGCAGCTCGGGACAGGTCTCTTCGGGCTACACCTTC.

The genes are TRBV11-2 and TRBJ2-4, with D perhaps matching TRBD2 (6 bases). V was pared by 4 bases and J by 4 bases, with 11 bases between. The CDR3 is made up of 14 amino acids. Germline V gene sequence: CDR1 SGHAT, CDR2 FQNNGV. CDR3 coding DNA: TGTGCCAGCAGCTGCGGGACGGCGAAAAACATTCAGTACTTC. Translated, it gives CASSCGTAKNIQYF.

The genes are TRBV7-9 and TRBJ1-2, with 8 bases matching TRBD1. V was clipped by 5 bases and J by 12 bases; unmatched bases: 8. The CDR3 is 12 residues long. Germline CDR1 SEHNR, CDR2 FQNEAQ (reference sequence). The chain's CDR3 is CASSPRTGRDTF. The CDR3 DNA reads TGTGCCAGCAGCCCGCGGACAGGGAGGGACACCTTC.

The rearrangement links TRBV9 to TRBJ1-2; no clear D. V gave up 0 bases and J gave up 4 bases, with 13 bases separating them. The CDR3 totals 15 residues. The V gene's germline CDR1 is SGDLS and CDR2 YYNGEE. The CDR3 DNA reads TGTGCCAGCAGCGTAGGACCGACCCCATTCTATGGCTACACCTTC. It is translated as CASSVGPTPFYGYTF.

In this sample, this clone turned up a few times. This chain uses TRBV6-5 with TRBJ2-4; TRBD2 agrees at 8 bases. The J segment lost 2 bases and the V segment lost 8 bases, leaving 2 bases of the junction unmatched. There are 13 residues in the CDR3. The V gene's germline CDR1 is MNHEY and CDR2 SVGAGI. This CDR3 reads CASGLAPKNIQYF. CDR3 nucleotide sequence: TGTGCCAGCGGACTAGCTCCCAAAAACATTCAGTACTTC.

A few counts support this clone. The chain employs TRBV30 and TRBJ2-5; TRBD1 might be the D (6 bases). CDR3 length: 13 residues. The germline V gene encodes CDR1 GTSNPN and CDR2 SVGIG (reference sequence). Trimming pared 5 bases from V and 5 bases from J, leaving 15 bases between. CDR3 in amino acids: CAWGRGGEETQYF. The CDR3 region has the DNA TGTGCCTGGGGCCGAGGGGGTGAGGAGACCCAGTACTTC.

CDR3 coding DNA: TGCGCCAGCAGCCAAGACTGGAGCAATCAGCCCCAGCATTTT. This codes for CASSQDWSNQPQHF. The chain is built from TRBV4-1 and TRBJ1-5; D unclear. CDR3 length equals 14 residues. Trimming removed 0 bases at V and 1 base at J, with 4 bases between. Germline-derived CDR1 and CDR2 are MGHRA and YSYEKL.

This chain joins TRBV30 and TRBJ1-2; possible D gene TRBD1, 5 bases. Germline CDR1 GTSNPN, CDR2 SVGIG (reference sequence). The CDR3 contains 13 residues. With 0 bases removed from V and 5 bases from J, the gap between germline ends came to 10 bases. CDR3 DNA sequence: TGTGCCTGGAGTGTTGGGGGAACTTATGGCTACACCTTC. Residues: CAWSVGGTYGYTF. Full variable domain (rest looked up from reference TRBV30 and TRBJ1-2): SQTIHQWPATLVQPVGSPLSLECTVEGTSNPNLYWYRQAAGRGLQLLFYSVGIGQISSEVPQNLSASRPQDRQFILSSKKLLLSDSGFYLCAWSVGGTYGYTFGSGTRLTVV.

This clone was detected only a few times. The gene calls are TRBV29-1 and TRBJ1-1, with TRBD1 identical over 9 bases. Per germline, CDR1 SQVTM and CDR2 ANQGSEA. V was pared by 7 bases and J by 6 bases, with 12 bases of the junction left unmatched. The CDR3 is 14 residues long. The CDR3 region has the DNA TGCAGCGGCGATACAGGGGGCGGCTGGCCTGAAGCTTTCTTT. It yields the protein CSGDTGGGWPEAFF.

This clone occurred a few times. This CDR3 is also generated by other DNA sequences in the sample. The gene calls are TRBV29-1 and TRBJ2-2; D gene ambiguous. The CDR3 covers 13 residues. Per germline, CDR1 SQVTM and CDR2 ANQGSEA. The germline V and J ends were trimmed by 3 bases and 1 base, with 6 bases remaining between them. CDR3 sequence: CSVDRQNTGELFF. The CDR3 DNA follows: TGCAGCGTTGATCGTCAGAACACCGGGGAGCTGTTTTTT.

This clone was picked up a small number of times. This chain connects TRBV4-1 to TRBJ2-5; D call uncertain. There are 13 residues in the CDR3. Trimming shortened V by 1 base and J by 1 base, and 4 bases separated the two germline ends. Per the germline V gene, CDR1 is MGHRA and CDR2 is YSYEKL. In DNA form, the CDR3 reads TGCGCCAGCAGCCAAGCGATCCAAGAGACCCAGTACTTC. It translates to CASSQAIQETQYF.

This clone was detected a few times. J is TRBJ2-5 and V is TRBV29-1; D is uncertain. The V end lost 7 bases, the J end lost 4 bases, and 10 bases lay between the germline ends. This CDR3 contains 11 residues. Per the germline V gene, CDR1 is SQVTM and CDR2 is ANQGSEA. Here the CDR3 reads CSAQLGETQYF. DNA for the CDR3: TGCAGCGCCCAATTGGGAGAGACCCAGTACTTC.

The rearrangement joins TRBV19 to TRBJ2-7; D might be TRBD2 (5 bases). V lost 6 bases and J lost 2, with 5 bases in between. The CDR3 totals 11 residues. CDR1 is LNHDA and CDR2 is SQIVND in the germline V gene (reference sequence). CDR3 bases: TGTGCCAGTAGCGGGACCTACGAGCAGTACGTC. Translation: CASSGTYEQYV.

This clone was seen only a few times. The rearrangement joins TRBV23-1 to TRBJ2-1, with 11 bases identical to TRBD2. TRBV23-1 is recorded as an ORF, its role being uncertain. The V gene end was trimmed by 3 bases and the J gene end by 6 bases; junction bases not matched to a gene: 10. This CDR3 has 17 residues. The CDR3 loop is CASSHPKTSGATNEQFF. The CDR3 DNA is TGCGCCAGCAGTCATCCAAAGACTAGCGGGGCTACCAATGAGCAGTTCTTC.

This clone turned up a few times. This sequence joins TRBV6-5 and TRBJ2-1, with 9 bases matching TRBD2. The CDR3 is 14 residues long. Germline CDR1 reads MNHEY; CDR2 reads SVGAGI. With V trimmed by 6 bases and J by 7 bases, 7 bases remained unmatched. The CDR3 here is CASRVTSGLNEQFF. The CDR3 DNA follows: TGTGCCAGCAGGGTGACTAGCGGACTAAATGAGCAGTTCTTC.

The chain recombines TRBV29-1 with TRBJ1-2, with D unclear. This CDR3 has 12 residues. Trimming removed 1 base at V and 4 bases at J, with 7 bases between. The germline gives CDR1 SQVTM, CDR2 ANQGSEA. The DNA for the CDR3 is TGCAGCGTTGAAGGGGGTGTCTATGGCTACACCTTC. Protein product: CSVEGGVYGYTF.